The 28 T cell receptor beta chains below all came from one sample that was sequenced in a study of blood T cell repertoires in COVID-19. Here immunoSEQ multiplex PCR was the method, and the copy in TCRdb shows in-frame clones only, minus some. This table has about 60,000 clones, less than 90% appearing once. The specimen sequenced was peripheral blood. These receptors all come from a man aged 55 to 70 with COVID-19, enrolled during active disease.

The V and J genes are TRBV14 and TRBJ2-7, with 10 bases identical to TRBD2. This CDR3 is built from 16 residues. The germline gives CDR1 SGHDN, CDR2 FVKESK. V lost 2 bases and J lost 6; bases outside the gene matches: 10. CDR3 coding DNA: TGTGCCAGCAGCCAAACCGTGAGCGGGAGGGCCTCCGAGCAGTACTTC. The encoded protein is CASSQTVSGRASEQYF. Drawing the rest from reference TRBV14 and TRBJ2-7, the complete variable domain is EAGVTQFPSHSVIEKGQTVTLRCDPISGHDNLYWYRRVMGKEIKFLLHFVKESKQDESGMPNNRFLAERTGGTYSTLKVQPAELEDSGVYFCASSQTVSGRASEQYFGPGTRLTVT.

This chain connects TRBV25-1 to TRBJ1-6; D not certain. With 7 bases removed from V and 6 bases from J, the gap between germline ends came to 13 bases. Germline CDR1 MGHDK, CDR2 SYGVNS. There are 14 residues in the CDR3. DNA for the CDR3: TGTGCCAGCACCGTCGCAACGGGTAATTCACCCCTCCACTTT. Translated, it gives CASTVATGNSPLHF.

The chain joins TRBV6-5 to TRBJ2-5; TRBD1 matches at 7 bases. This CDR3 comprises 14 residues. J was trimmed by 7 bases and V by 4 bases; bases with no gene match: 9. Germline V gene sequence: CDR1 MNHEY, CDR2 SVGAGI. CDR3 nucleotides: TGTGCCAGCAGTTCCGACAGGGTTAGTTGGACCCAGTACTTC. This codes for CASSSDRVSWTQYF.

This chain connects TRBV9 to TRBJ1-6, with D possibly being TRBD1 (5 bases). V was shortened by 3 bases and J by 6 bases, with 16 bases between the two germline ends. The CDR3 runs to 16 residues. Germline V gives CDR1 SGDLS, CDR2 YYNGEE. DNA of the CDR3: TGTGCCAGCAGCGCCGCGGCGGGGCAGGGTAATTCACCCCTCCACTTT. The encoded protein is CASSAAAGQGNSPLHF. Together with reference TRBV9 and TRBJ1-6, the CDR3 gives the full variable domain: DSGVTQTPKHLITATGQRVTLRCSPRSGDLSVYWYQQSLDQGLQFLIQYYNGEERAKGNILERFSAQQFPDLHSELNLSSLELGDSALYFCASSAAAGQGNSPLHFGNGTRLTVT.

The chain employs TRBV24-1 and TRBJ2-5, with 10 bases matching TRBD1. The CDR3 runs 17 residues. Germline CDR1 and CDR2: KGHDR and SFDVKD. V was clipped by 6 bases and J by 3 bases; unmatched bases: 12. CDR3 in amino acids: CATSSLSDRGREETQYF. The CDR3 DNA follows: TGTGCCACCAGTTCGCTATCAGACAGGGGGCGAGAAGAGACCCAGTACTTC.

The genes are TRBV7-6 and TRBJ2-4; TRBD1 aligns across 11 bases. Trimming took 5 bases from V and 4 from J; bases not matched to a gene: 4. The CDR3 extends over 15 amino acids. Germline assignment: CDR1 SGHVS and CDR2 FNYEAQ. This CDR3 reads CASSPGQGAKNIQYF. CDR3 coding DNA: TGTGCCAGCAGCCCTGGACAGGGGGCAAAAAACATTCAGTACTTC.

This chain uses TRBV19 with TRBJ1-2; D unclear. CDR1 LNHDA and CDR2 SQIVND come from the germline V gene (reference sequence). With 6 bases removed from V and 5 bases from J, the gap between germline ends came to 13 bases. The CDR3 is 13 residues long. This CDR3 reads CASRPSFGYGYTF. In nucleotides, the CDR3 is TGTGCCAGTAGGCCTTCGTTCGGGTATGGCTACACCTTC.

The chain recombines TRBV30 with TRBJ2-5; 12 bases match TRBD2. V trimming: 3 bases; J trimming: 5 bases; junction bases outside the gene matches: 4. Germline CDR1 and CDR2: GTSNPN and SVGIG (reference sequence). CDR3 size: 14 residues. CDR3 protein: CAWSPSGGVETQYF. For the CDR3, the DNA is TGTGCCTGGAGCCCTAGCGGGGGGGTGGAGACCCAGTACTTC.

The chain recombines TRBV27 with TRBJ2-7, with D perhaps matching TRBD1 (5 bases). Germline CDR1 reads MNHEY; CDR2 reads SMNVEV (reference sequence). The germline V and J ends were trimmed by 6 bases and 4 bases, with 13 bases remaining between them. The CDR3 loop spans 13 amino acids. The DNA for the CDR3 is TGTGCCAGCAGAGGGGCAGACTCTTACGAGCAGTACTTC. Translation gives CASRGADSYEQYF.

This chain joins TRBV5-1 and TRBJ1-1, with D maybe TRBD1 (6 bases). Looked up from germline, CDR1 is SGHRS and CDR2 is YFSETQ. This CDR3 spans 17 amino acids. Trimming shortened V by 5 bases and J by 2 bases, and 22 bases separated the two germline ends. CDR3 sequence reads: CASRLLASSGGNTEAFF. DNA of the CDR3: TGCGCCAGCAGGCTCCTCGCCTCCTCTGGGGGCAACACTGAAGCTTTCTTT.

J is TRBJ1-2 and V is TRBV19, with 7 nucleotides matching TRBD1. Germline lookup yields CDR1 LNHDA and CDR2 SQIVND (reference sequence). Trimming removed 4 bases from V and 3 bases from J; junction bases left unmatched: 11. CDR3 length: 16 residues. The CDR3 DNA is TGTGCCAGTAGTAGACTCCGACAGGGACGCGACTATGGCTACACCTTC. Translated, it gives CASSRLRQGRDYGYTF.

The CDR3 sequence is CASSDGQGGAYGYTF. The CDR3 nucleotides read TGTGCCAGCAGCGACGGACAGGGTGGGGCCTATGGCTACACCTTC. The gene calls are TRBV9 and TRBJ1-2; 8 positions agree with TRBD1. Unmatched junction bases numbered 8, after V lost 3 bases and J lost 4 bases. From germline, CDR1 is SGDLS and CDR2 YYNGEE. CDR3 size: 15 residues.

The chain couples TRBV10-2 to TRBJ2-5, with 8 bases matching TRBD2. V gave up 7 bases and J gave up 2 bases; unmatched junction bases: 9. The CDR3 is made up of 15 amino acids. Germline V gene sequence: CDR1 WSHSY, CDR2 SAAADI. DNA of the CDR3: TGCGCCAGCACCATCATGCGGGGGGAACAAGAGACCCAGTACTTC. Its translation is CASTIMRGEQETQYF.

The chain has TRBV12-3 or TRBV12-4 and TRBJ2-3; 8 positions match TRBD2. The CDR3 has 13 amino acids. V shed 6 bases, J shed 6 bases, and the junction held 5 bases outside the gene matches. CDR3 sequence reads: CASRGAGVDTQYF. The CDR3 DNA is TGTGCCAGCAGGGGAGCGGGGGTGGATACGCAGTATTTT.

The chain links TRBV6-5 to TRBJ1-6, with D uncertain. The CDR3 has 16 residues. V was trimmed by 2 bases and J by 6 bases, leaving 14 bases between them. Germline-derived CDR1 and CDR2 are MNHEY and SVGAGI. The CDR3 nucleotides are TGTGCCAGCAGTTACGTGGGTGGCGGCGCTAATTCACCCCTCCACTTT. This gives the protein CASSYVGGGANSPLHF.

V is TRBV28 and J is TRBJ1-2; tentatively, D is TRBD1 (6 bases). The CDR3 totals 14 residues. Trimming shortened V by 6 bases and J by 5 bases, and 16 bases separated the two germline ends. CDR1 and CDR2 (germline): MDHEN, SYDVKM. The CDR3, as DNA: TGTGCCAGCAGCCCCACCCCAGGGGCTTATGGCTACACCTTC. Translated, it gives CASSPTPGAYGYTF.

The rearrangement joins TRBV2 to TRBJ2-1; 7 bases agree with TRBD2. From germline, CDR1 is SNHLY and CDR2 FYNNEI. CDR3 length: 14 amino acids. Trimming cost V 6 bases and J 3 bases; bases outside gene matches: 5. CDR3 protein: CASRGLADYNEQFF. Written as DNA, the CDR3 is TGTGCCAGCAGGGGGCTAGCGGACTACAATGAGCAGTTCTTC.

The chain employs TRBV5-1 and TRBJ2-2; perhaps TRBD1 as D (5 bases). The germline V and J ends were trimmed by 6 bases and 2 bases, with 17 bases remaining between them. Germline V gene data show CDR1 as SGHRS and CDR2 as YFSETQ. The length of the CDR3 is 16 residues. CDR3 sequence: CASTPGFGANTGELFF. The CDR3 coding sequence is TGCGCCAGCACGCCGGGTTTTGGGGCAAACACCGGGGAGCTGTTTTTT.

The V and J genes are TRBV18 and TRBJ2-5; 8 nucleotides align to TRBD1. V gave up 6 bases and J gave up 5 bases; unmatched junction bases: 8. There are 14 residues in the CDR3. The V gene's germline CDR1 is KGHSH and CDR2 LQKENI. Here the CDR3 DNA reads TGTGCCAGCTCTGACAGGGGTCCTCGGGAGACCCAGTACTTC. Protein: CASSDRGPRETQYF.

J is TRBJ2-2 and V is TRBV6-5; D may be TRBD2 (5 bases). The CDR3 consists of 15 residues. Germline CDR1 is MNHEY and CDR2 is SVGAGI. Trimming pared 0 bases from V and 5 bases from J, leaving 10 bases between. The CDR3 reads CASSYSAGSTGELFF. Here the CDR3 DNA reads TGTGCCAGCAGTTACTCCGCGGGTTCAACCGGGGAGCTGTTTTTT.

This clone appeared a single time. The chain has TRBV30 and TRBJ2-3; 8 bases agree with TRBD1. Looked up from germline, CDR1 is GTSNPN and CDR2 is SVGIG (reference sequence). CDR3 size: 13 residues. J gave up 3 bases and V 4 bases, and 3 bases lay outside the gene matches. As DNA, the CDR3 is TGTGCCTGGACAGGGGGCGGAACAGATACGCAGTATTTT. Translating gives CAWTGGGTDTQYF.

This sequence joins TRBV12-5 and TRBJ2-2; 12 bases align to TRBD1. V lost 6 bases and J lost 0; bases outside the gene matches: 11. The CDR3 extends over 19 amino acids. Germline CDR1 is LGHNT and CDR2 is FRNRAP. In DNA, the CDR3 is TGTGCTAGTGGCACTTCGCGCGGGACAGGGGGCCCGAACACCGGGGAGCTGTTTTTT. It codes for CASGTSRGTGGPNTGELFF.

The V gene is TRBV24-1, the J gene TRBJ2-5, with 14 bases that match TRBD2. Trimming at V came to 9 bases and at J to 8 bases, leaving 10 bases not matched to a gene. The germline V gene encodes CDR1 KGHDR and CDR2 SFDVKD. This CDR3 is built from 15 residues. CDR3 loop: CATSNPTSGGDTQYF. The CDR3 region has the DNA TGTGCCACCTCTAACCCGACTAGCGGGGGGGATACCCAGTACTTC.

The V and J genes are TRBV19 and TRBJ2-7; no clear D gene. V lost 6 bases to trimming and J lost 0 bases, with 12 bases between them. Germline assignment: CDR1 LNHDA and CDR2 SQIVND (reference sequence). The CDR3 length is 14 residues. Written as DNA, the CDR3 is TGTGCCAGTAGCTGGGCCTCCTCCTCCTACGAGCAGTACTTC. Encoded protein: CASSWASSSYEQYF.

This sequence joins TRBV7-9 and TRBJ2-2, with D perhaps TRBD1 (5 bases). With 2 bases removed from V and 3 bases from J, the gap between germline ends came to 10 bases. This CDR3 is built from 15 residues. Germline V gene lookup returns CDR1 SEHNR and CDR2 FQNEAQ (reference sequence). This CDR3 reads CASSLSTAHTGELFF. DNA of the CDR3: TGTGCCAGCAGCTTATCGACAGCTCACACCGGGGAGCTGTTTTTT.

The table lists this clone with many counts. The chain links TRBV30 to TRBJ2-1, with 10 bases that match TRBD2. The CDR3 extends over 14 amino acids. CDR1 and CDR2 (germline): GTSNPN, SVGIG (reference sequence). With V trimmed by 0 bases and J by 9 bases, 5 bases remained unmatched. The CDR3 DNA follows: TGTGCCTGGAGTGTAACGAGCGGGAGGGGTGAGCAGTTCTTC. As protein: CAWSVTSGRGEQFF.

The chain links TRBV10-1 to TRBJ2-5; the match to TRBD1 covers 7 bases. Germline trimming cut 3 bases from V and 0 bases from J; bases unmatched to any gene: 7. This CDR3 is 16 amino acids long. Germline values: CDR1 WNHNN, CDR2 SYGVQD (reference sequence). The CDR3 spells CASSDPTGKNQETQYF. The CDR3 bases are TGCGCCAGCAGTGACCCGACAGGGAAGAACCAAGAGACCCAGTACTTC.

The V gene is TRBV25-1, the J gene TRBJ1-6; 7 positions agree with TRBD1. V shed 0 bases, J shed 7 bases, and the junction held 6 bases outside the gene matches. This CDR3 contains 16 residues. Germline V gives CDR1 MGHDK, CDR2 SYGVNS. The CDR3 nucleotides are TGTGCCAGCAGTGAATACGGGAAAGGGGGCAATTCACCCCTCCACTTT. Encoded protein: CASSEYGKGGNSPLHF. Variable domain in full (rest from reference TRBV25-1 and TRBJ1-6): EADIYQTPRYLVIGTGKKITLECSQTMGHDKMYWYQQDPGMELHLIHYSYGVNSTEKGDLSSESTVSRIRTEHFPLTLESARPSHTSQYLCASSEYGKGGNSPLHFGNGTRLTVT.